The 23 T cell receptor beta chains given below trace back to one sample, sequenced in a study of breast tumors, draining lymph nodes, adjacent tissues. In TCRdb, the multiplex PCR reads were re-called with MiXCR into one record per CDR3 protein. The repertoire consists of nearly 110,000 distinct CDR3 sequences, with about 30% occurring once and the leading ten covering around 6%. The lymph nodes were axillary draining lymph nodes from breast cancer patients. The sequenced sample consisted of axillary lymph node tissue. These receptor sequences come from a female donor with breast cancer. Some clones in this sample may be carry-over from other donors' samples.

This clonotype was found a few times. A read error may be the cause here, since a much bigger clone is one base away. The chain couples TRBV6-6 to TRBJ2-3, with a tentative D call TRBD2 (6 bases). This CDR3 has 17 amino acids. Germline loops: CDR1 MNHNY, CDR2 SVGAGI (reference sequence). CDR3 sequence reads: CASSHSRRGSSTDTQYF. In DNA, the CDR3 is TGTGCCAGCAGTCACTCAAGGAGGGGATCTAGCACAGATACGCAGTATTTT.

V is TRBV2 and J is TRBJ2-1; TRBD2 aligns across 13 bases. The CDR3 has 15 amino acids. Germline trimming cut 5 bases from V and 8 bases from J; bases unmatched to any gene: 6. Germline CDR1 and CDR2: SNHLY and FYNNEI. The CDR3 region is CASSWTSGRGDEQFF. The CDR3 region has the DNA TGTGCCAGCAGTTGGACTAGCGGGAGAGGAGATGAGCAGTTCTTC.

V and J are TRBV24-1 and TRBJ2-5; 14 nucleotides match TRBD2. Germline V lookup: CDR1 KGHDR, CDR2 SFDVKD. CDR3 size: 16 residues. The V gene end was trimmed by 2 bases and the J gene end by 8 bases; junction bases not matched to a gene: 6. CDR3 amino acids: CATSDSTGLAGDTQYF. CDR3 DNA sequence: TGTGCCACCAGTGATTCCACGGGACTAGCGGGGGATACCCAGTACTTC.

This clonotype was picked up many times. This chain connects TRBV6-6 to TRBJ2-3; D possibly corresponds to TRBD2 (5 bases). The CDR3 is 18 amino acids. The germline CDR1 and CDR2 sequences are MNHNY and SVGAGI (reference sequence). The CDR3 reads CASSTLLRQSGSGDTQYF. The CDR3, as DNA: TGTGCGAGCTCCACCCTCTTGCGGCAGAGCGGTTCAGGAGATACGCAGTATTTT.

V usage is TRBV5-4 and J usage is TRBJ2-5; 8 nucleotides agree with TRBD2. V gave up 5 bases and J gave up 4 bases; unmatched junction bases: 10. The CDR3 runs to 15 residues. Germline values: CDR1 SGHNT, CDR2 YYREEE (reference sequence). The CDR3 DNA is TGTGCCAGCAGATTTACCGGGACTAGTACAGAGACCCAGTACTTC. This sequence encodes CASRFTGTSTETQYF. The full variable domain, completed using reference TRBV5-4 and TRBJ2-5, is ETGVTQSPTHLIKTRGQQVTLRCSSQSGHNTVSWYQQALGQGPQFIFQYYREEENGRGNFPPRFSGLQFPNYSSELNVNALELDDSALYLCASRFTGTSTETQYFGPGTRLLVL.

There are many counts of this clonotype. The chain employs TRBV20-1 and TRBJ2-7; 7 nucleotides agree with TRBD1. V lost 2 bases, J lost 1 base, and 5 bases stayed unmatched. Germline loops: CDR1 DFQATT, CDR2 SNEGSKA (reference sequence). This CDR3 has 14 amino acids. The chain's CDR3 is CSARPDRSSYEQYF. Written as DNA, the CDR3 is TGCAGTGCTAGACCGGACAGGTCTTCCTACGAGCAGTACTTC.

This clonotype was seen repeatedly, ten times or more. CDR3 amino acids: CASSPDYEQYF. CDR3 DNA: TGTGCCAGCTCACCAGACTACGAGCAGTACTTC. The chain combines TRBV18 with TRBJ2-7, with D unresolved. V lost 2 bases and J lost 3, with 2 bases in between. From germline, CDR1 is KGHSH and CDR2 LQKENI. The CDR3 runs 11 residues.

With respect to this clonotype: Because it lacks the conserved phenylalanine or tryptophan at the end, this CDR3 is likely a read error. The V call is TRBV7-2, the J call TRBJ2-7; a weak D match, TRBD2 (6 bases). This CDR3 is 14 amino acids long. The V gene lost 0 bases and the J gene lost 7 bases, with 13 bases spanning the gap. CDR1 is SGHTA and CDR2 is FQGNSA in the germline V gene. In DNA, the CDR3 is TGTGCCAGCAGCTTAGCGGGGGGAGGTCGGGAGCAGTACCTC. Translation gives CASSLAGGGREQYL.

CDR3 sequence reads: CASRRGRLSYEQYV. CDR3 DNA: TGTGCCAGCAGGCGGGGAAGGTTATCCTACGAGCAGTACGTC. V and J are TRBV6-5 and TRBJ2-7; tentatively, D is TRBD2 (6 bases). The germline CDR1 and CDR2 sequences are MNHEY and SVGAGI. The CDR3 is 14 amino acids. Trimming took off 6 bases at V and 1 base at J, with 13 bases between the two ends.

This clonotype was counted only a few times. V usage is TRBV20-1 and J usage is TRBJ1-1; D possibly corresponds to TRBD1 (6 bases). The V gene lost 3 bases and the J gene lost 0 bases, with 11 bases spanning the gap. The CDR3 sequence is 14 residues long. CDR1 and CDR2 (germline): DFQATT, SNEGSKA (reference sequence). The CDR3 coding sequence is TGCAGTGCTAGGGGGGACAACTTGAACACTGAAGCTTTCTTT. Its translation is CSARGDNLNTEAFF.

This clonotype has ten or more counts. The rearrangement uses TRBV25-1 and TRBJ2-3, with D unresolved. The germline V gene has CDR1 MGHDK and CDR2 SYGVNS. Deletions cut 3 bases from V and 6 bases from J, with 13 bases between. This CDR3 region has 14 residues. This chain's CDR3 is CASSDRRYLDTQYF. The CDR3 DNA reads as TGTGCCAGCAGTGACCGCAGGTATTTGGATACGCAGTATTTT.

This clonotype was seen only a few times. V and J are TRBV6-5 and TRBJ2-2, with D possibly being TRBD1 or TRBD2 (6 bases each). The V and J ends lost 5 bases and 5 bases respectively, with 12 bases between them. In germline, CDR1 is MNHEY, CDR2 SVGAGI. The CDR3 consists of 14 residues. CDR3 coding DNA: TGTGCCAGCAGTCACGCGGGGACAACCGGGGAGCTGTTTTTT. This sequence encodes CASSHAGTTGELFF.

This clonotype has at least ten counts. The chain joins TRBV13 to TRBJ2-3; perhaps TRBD2 as D (6 bases). This CDR3 has 16 residues. V lost 1 base, J lost 1 base, and 12 bases lay in between. In germline, CDR1 is PRHDT, CDR2 FYEKMQ (reference sequence). The chain's CDR3 is CASSLALRGGTDTQYF. CDR3 nucleotide sequence: TGTGCCAGCAGCTTAGCTTTGCGGGGCGGCACAGATACGCAGTATTTT.

This clonotype was observed a few times. The chain joins TRBV10-3 to TRBJ1-1; TRBD1 matches 10 bases. This CDR3 spans 15 amino acids. V lost 4 bases and J lost 5; bases outside the gene matches: 7. Germline V gene data show CDR1 as ENHRY and CDR2 as SYGVKD. CDR3 region: CAISGLGTGETEAFF. The CDR3, as DNA: TGTGCCATCAGTGGCCTTGGGACAGGGGAGACTGAAGCTTTCTTT.

This clonotype was found many times. The rearrangement uses TRBV30 and TRBJ2-7, with TRBD2 as a possible D gene (5 bases). This CDR3 contains 14 residues. V was clipped by 2 bases and J by 0 bases, with 11 bases between them. Germline V CDR1 and CDR2: GTSNPN, SVGIG (reference sequence). The CDR3, as DNA: TGTGCCTGGAGTACACTAGAGTTCTCCTACGAGCAGTACTTC. This gives the protein CAWSTLEFSYEQYF. Based on the CDR3 plus reference TRBV30 and TRBJ2-7, the full variable domain is SQTIHQWPATLVQPVGSPLSLECTVEGTSNPNLYWYRQAAGRGLQLLFYSVGIGQISSEVPQNLSASRPQDRQFILSSKKLLLSDSGFYLCAWSTLEFSYEQYFGPGTRLTVT.

This clonotype was observed many times. A clone one base away is much larger, so this may be a read error. The V and J genes are TRBV20-1 and TRBJ2-2; D might be TRBD1 (5 bases). Germline CDR1 is DFQATT and CDR2 is SNEGSKA (reference sequence). V was trimmed by 2 bases and J by 4 bases, leaving 20 bases between them. This CDR3 is built from 17 residues. CDR3 nucleotide sequence: TGCAGTGCTAGAAAGGGGTTCGCCTTCCCCGGCACCGGGGAGCTGTTTTTT. Residues: CSARKGFAFPGTGELFF.

This clonotype appeared many times. V usage is TRBV19 and J usage is TRBJ1-5; D gene uncertain. CDR1 is LNHDA, CDR2 SQIVND, per germline (reference sequence). V dropped 6 bases and J dropped 0 bases, with 15 bases sitting between them. The CDR3 runs to 16 residues. CDR3 nucleotide sequence: TGTGCCAGTAGCCCCCGAGTGGGTGCTAGCAATCAGCCCCAGCATTTT. Translated, it gives CASSPRVGASNQPQHF.

The table lists this clonotype with a few counts. V is TRBV28 and J is TRBJ2-2; D is possibly TRBD1 or TRBD2 (7 bases each). CDR3 length: 18 amino acids. V lost 0 bases and J 3 bases, leaving 17 bases between the germline ends. CDR1 and CDR2 from the germline V gene are MDHEN and SYDVKM. In DNA, the CDR3 is TGTGCCAGCAGTTTATGGGTTCGGGCAGGGGGGGACACCGGGGAGCTGTTTTTT. It is translated as CASSLWVRAGGDTGELFF.

This clonotype was recorded many times. J is TRBJ1-3 and V is TRBV11-2; TRBD1 might be the D (6 bases). This CDR3 is 13 amino acids long. CDR1 and CDR2 from the germline V gene are SGHAT and FQNNGV. V was clipped by 4 bases and J by 8 bases, with 12 bases between them. The CDR3: CASSSQGRDTIYF. The DNA of the CDR3 is TGTGCCAGCAGCTCGCAGGGGAGGGACACCATATATTTT.

This clonotype was picked up many times. V gene TRBV2 combines with J gene TRBJ1-2; a possible D gene is TRBD1 (5 bases). The V end lost 6 bases, the J end lost 5 bases, and 16 bases lay between the germline ends. The germline V gene encodes CDR1 SNHLY and CDR2 FYNNEI. The length of the CDR3 is 14 residues. CDR3 region: CASSLGRPTYGYTF. The CDR3 coding sequence is TGTGCCAGCAGCTTGGGACGGCCGACTTATGGCTACACCTTC.

Concerning this clonotype itself: A much larger clonotype is one base distant, so this may be a read error. The chain recombines TRBV28 with TRBJ1-2; a possible D gene is TRBD1 (6 bases). This CDR3 has 15 amino acids. CDR1 and CDR2 from the germline V gene are MDHEN and SYDVKM. Trimming left V 3 bases short and J 2 bases short, with 13 bases between. The CDR3 region is CASSFGGGGNYGYTF. Written as DNA, the CDR3 is TGTGCCAGCAGTTTCGGGGGAGGGGGGAACTATGGCTACACCTTC.

This clonotype was picked up a small number of times. This may come from a read error, since a much larger clone is one base off. V and J are TRBV6-5 and TRBJ2-7, with D tentatively TRBD1 (6 bases). V was cut by 4 bases and J by 3 bases, with 16 bases left in between. Per germline, CDR1 MNHEY and CDR2 SVGAGI. This CDR3 is built from 15 residues. The chain's CDR3 is CASSCPRRGIYEQYF. The CDR3 DNA reads as TGTGCCAGCAGTTGCCCGCGCAGGGGAATCTACGAGCAGTACTTC.

The chain recombines TRBV5-1 with TRBJ2-1, with 8 bases identical to TRBD2. The CDR3 extends over 14 amino acids. The germline V gene has CDR1 SGHRS and CDR2 YFSETQ. The V and J ends lost 0 bases and 10 bases, in that order; junction bases with no gene match: 6. In DNA, the CDR3 is TGCGCCAGCAGCTTGGGCGGACTAGCCAACGAGCAGTTCTTC. It yields the protein CASSLGGLANEQFF.